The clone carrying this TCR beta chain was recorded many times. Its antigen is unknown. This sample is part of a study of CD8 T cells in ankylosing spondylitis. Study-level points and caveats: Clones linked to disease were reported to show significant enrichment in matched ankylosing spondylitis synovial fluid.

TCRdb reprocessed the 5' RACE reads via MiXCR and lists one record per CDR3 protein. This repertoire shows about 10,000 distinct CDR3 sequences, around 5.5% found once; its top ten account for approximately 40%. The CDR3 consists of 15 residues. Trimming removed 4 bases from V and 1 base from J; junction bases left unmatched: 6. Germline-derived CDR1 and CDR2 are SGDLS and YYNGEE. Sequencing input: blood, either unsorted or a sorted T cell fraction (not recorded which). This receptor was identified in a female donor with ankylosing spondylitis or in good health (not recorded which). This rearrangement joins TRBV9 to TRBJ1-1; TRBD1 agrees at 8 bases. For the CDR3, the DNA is TGTGCCAGCAGCATTGGACAGGGAAGGAACACTGAAGCTTTCTTT. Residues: CASSIGQGRNTEAFF.